The 16 T cell receptor beta chains reported below all come from one sample, sequenced in a study of early T cells in non-severe SARS-CoV-2 infection. TCRdb redid the calling of the 5' RACE reads with MiXCR, one entry per CDR3 protein. The data contain around 59,000 distinct CDR3 sequences, around 12% of them singletons. The sequenced sample consisted of whole blood. The receptor source for this set is an adult who was a healthcare worker with PCR-confirmed SARS-CoV-2 infection or an uninfected control (not recorded which).

This clonotype was seen many times. J is TRBJ1-4 and V is TRBV16; D not resolved. Germline V CDR1 and CDR2: KGHSY, FQNENV. This CDR3 has 15 amino acids. V dropped 0 bases and J dropped 6 bases, with 11 bases sitting between them. The CDR3 protein is CASSQSGRQDEKLFF. The CDR3 coding sequence is TGTGCCAGCAGCCAATCAGGGCGCCAGGATGAAAAACTGTTTTTT.

The chain joins TRBV7-9 to TRBJ1-1, with D possibly matching TRBD1 (5 bases). CDR3 length: 13 residues. Germline-derived CDR1 and CDR2 are SEHNR and FQNEAQ (reference sequence). Trimming took off 5 bases at V and 4 bases at J, with 11 bases between the two ends. The DNA for the CDR3 is TGTGCCAGCAGCGTCGAGGGGAGCACTGAAGCTTTCTTT. Its translation: CASSVEGSTEAFF.

This clonotype appeared many times. Here the CDR3 DNA reads TGTGCCAGCAGCTTAGCTGGTCAGGGGGAAAAACTGTTTTTT. Translation: CASSLAGQGEKLFF. The V gene is TRBV7-2, the J gene TRBJ1-4; a possible D gene is TRBD1 (6 bases). This CDR3 has 14 residues. CDR1 and CDR2 (germline): SGHTA, FQGNSA. Deletions cut 0 bases from V and 8 bases from J, with 10 bases between.

This clonotype has only a few counts. The chain couples TRBV3-1 to TRBJ1-2; TRBD1 agrees at 7 bases. CDR1 LGHDT and CDR2 YNNKEL come from the germline V gene (reference sequence). Unmatched junction bases numbered 11, after V lost 1 base and J lost 9 bases. The CDR3 sequence is 15 residues long. CDR3 region: CASSQVSTGRGSYTF. DNA of the CDR3: TGTGCCAGCAGCCAAGTCTCGACAGGGCGGGGGAGCTACACCTTC.

Only a few counts were recorded for this clonotype. The chain links TRBV7-2 to TRBJ2-7; 8 bases are shared with TRBD2. The germline V gene has CDR1 SGHTA and CDR2 FQGNSA. V gave up 5 bases and J gave up 7 bases; unmatched junction bases: 7. The length of the CDR3 is 13 residues. The CDR3 protein is CASSPPREGEQYF. The CDR3 region has the DNA TGTGCCAGCAGCCCCCCCCGGGAGGGGGAGCAGTACTTC.

This clonotype was observed a handful of times. V usage is TRBV27 and J usage is TRBJ2-7; a weak D match, TRBD1 (7 bases). CDR1 is MNHEY and CDR2 is SMNVEV in the germline V gene (reference sequence). The CDR3 sequence is 14 residues long. V lost 2 bases to trimming and J lost 5 bases, with 13 bases between them. For the CDR3, the DNA is TGTGCCAGCAGTTTACAGGGGGGAATCGACGAGCAGTACTTC. Translation: CASSLQGGIDEQYF.

The chain has TRBV3-1 and TRBJ2-5; TRBD2 agrees at 11 bases. Germline V gives CDR1 LGHDT, CDR2 YNNKEL (reference sequence). V gave up 3 bases and J gave up 2 bases; unmatched junction bases: 11. The CDR3 consists of 18 residues. CDR3 nucleotides: TGTGCCAGCAGCCACCTCCCCGGGGCTAGCGGGAGGCAAGAGACCCAGTACTTC. It specifies CASSHLPGASGRQETQYF.

V usage is TRBV9 and J usage is TRBJ1-2, with a possible D match to TRBD1 (5 bases). The CDR3 contains 13 residues. Germline V gene sequence: CDR1 SGDLS, CDR2 YYNGEE. The V end lost 1 base, the J end lost 9 bases, and 13 bases lay between the germline ends. The CDR3 region is CASSVSPGNRYTF. DNA for the CDR3: TGTGCCAGCAGCGTATCCCCAGGGAATCGCTACACCTTC.

The table lists this clonotype with many counts. V and J are TRBV6-5 and TRBJ2-1, with TRBD1 identical over 7 bases. CDR1 and CDR2 (germline): MNHEY, SVGAGI. This CDR3 contains 14 residues. Germline trimming cut 6 bases from V and 8 bases from J; bases unmatched to any gene: 10. The CDR3 sequence: CASSRQGLVDEQFF. DNA for the CDR3: TGTGCCAGCAGCCGACAGGGTCTGGTCGATGAGCAGTTCTTC.

The rearrangement links TRBV20-1 to TRBJ1-1; D remains ambiguous. Per the germline V gene, CDR1 is DFQATT and CDR2 is SNEGSKA (reference sequence). V was pared by 2 bases and J by 7 bases, with 11 bases between. CDR3 length: 12 amino acids. The CDR3 loop reads CSARPGILEAFF. The DNA of the CDR3 is TGCAGTGCTAGACCGGGGATACTTGAAGCTTTCTTT.

This clonotype has ten or more counts. The chain joins TRBV20-1 to TRBJ2-2, with 8 bases fitting TRBD2. Germline V CDR1 and CDR2: DFQATT, SNEGSKA (reference sequence). The CDR3 extends over 14 amino acids. V lost 1 base and J lost 7; bases outside the gene matches: 5. DNA of the CDR3: TGCAGTGCTAGAGGCCCGGGACTAGACGGGGAGCTGTTTTTT. This codes for CSARGPGLDGELFF.

There are many counts of this clonotype. The chain links TRBV7-2 to TRBJ2-7; D might be TRBD1 or TRBD2, each matching 5 bases. Germline V gene lookup returns CDR1 SGHTA and CDR2 FQGNSA. The CDR3 covers 14 residues. V was shortened by 5 bases and J by 3 bases, with 14 bases between the two germline ends. The CDR3 bases are TGTGCCAGCAGCCCCCGGGACCAAGGCTACGAGCAGTACTTC. As protein: CASSPRDQGYEQYF.

This chain uses TRBV5-4 with TRBJ2-1, with 7 bases lining up with TRBD1. This CDR3 has 16 amino acids. Per the germline V gene, CDR1 is SGHNT and CDR2 is YYREEE (reference sequence). V lost 2 bases to trimming and J lost 0 bases; unmatched junction nucleotides: 5. CDR3: CASSLRQGGSYNEQFF. In DNA form, the CDR3 reads TGTGCCAGCAGCTTACGACAGGGCGGCTCCTACAATGAGCAGTTCTTC.

This clonotype was seen ten or more times. The chain is built from TRBV9 and TRBJ2-1, with D perhaps matching TRBD2 (5 bases). Looked up from germline, CDR1 is SGDLS and CDR2 is YYNGEE. V was shortened by 4 bases and J by 2 bases, with 13 bases between the two germline ends. CDR3 length equals 15 residues. Written as DNA, the CDR3 is TGTGCCAGCAGCCCCCGGGAACGGACCTACAATGAGCAGTTCTTC. Protein sequence: CASSPRERTYNEQFF.

To note about this clonotype: The junction does not match germline at one end; this may be a read error. This chain connects TRBV7-2 to TRBJ2-7, with D unclear. CDR3 size: 12 residues. The germline V gene encodes CDR1 SGHTA and CDR2 FQGNSA. Written as DNA, the CDR3 is TGTGCCAGCAGCTTAGAGTGGAACATTCAACACTTC. This encodes CASSLEWNIQHF.

This clonotype was recorded a few times. This rearrangement joins TRBV27 to TRBJ2-3; 11 positions agree with TRBD2. Germline V lookup: CDR1 MNHEY, CDR2 SMNVEV (reference sequence). This CDR3 has 15 residues. J gave up 3 bases and V 8 bases, and 7 bases lay outside the gene matches. The CDR3 reads CASSLTSGTTDTQYF. The CDR3, as DNA: TGTGCCAGCTCCCTGACTAGCGGGACAACAGATACGCAGTATTTT.